This T cell receptor beta chain is drawn from a study of T-cell reconstitution after alpha-beta-depleted transplantation in children (TCRdb year 2016). Notes on the research overall: Using TCR repertoire profiling, the study quantitatively followed how T-cell immune reconstitution unfolded in children after TCRalphabeta/CD19-depleted allogeneic hematopoietic cell transplantation. Points the paper makes about the study in general: The apparently early alphabetaT-cell count recovery about two months after transplant was reportedly dependent on only several hundred rapidly expanded clones derived from non-depleted graft cells. In some patients, the high TCRbeta diversity seen at day 60 was put down to recipient T cells and intrathymic progenitors that had survived conditioning. Hyperexpanded clone frequencies declined over subsequent months; after one year, T-cell counts and TCRbeta diversity were mostly attributed to newly produced T cells.

The CDR3 runs 14 amino acids, cysteine and phenylalanine included. CDR3 DNA is the only sequence kept; it has 42 bases, read in frame from the first base. V and J lose 3 bases and 3 bases, and a span of 10 bases separates them. The germline V gene supplies CDR1 LGHNA and CDR2 YSLEER. Library preparation was by PCR. Sequencing relied on an Illumina HiSeq 2500. Molecular barcoding was employed in the preparation of TCR libraries, with unique molecular identifiers being used to normalize TCRbeta repertoire quantification. In TCRdb, the public reads were trimmed at Q25 with fastp and aligned with MiXCR, with productive beta chains retained. Each entry merges the rows of one CDR3 protein and shows their most common DNA and genes. This sample holds about 340,000 distinct CDR3 sequences; roughly 15% were observed only once. The ten top clones hold around 43% of the sample. The treatment or condition label corresponds to: allogeneic hematopoietic cell transplantation with graft depleted of TCRalphabeta T cells and CD19 B cells. Transplant recipients were children who received TCRalphabeta/CD19-depleted allogeneic hematopoietic cell grafts.

Concerning this clonotype itself: Its antigen is still unknown. Base qualities were left out, and no much larger clone turns up one base away.

The clonotype comes from a male patient between 2 and 15 years old who had a stem cell transplant for acute lymphoblastic leukemia, so the T cells may come from the graft donor. The chain is made from TRBV4-3 and TRBJ2-3; the D gene lacks a confident call. The specimen was PBMCs, mostly from graft donor cells, collected 360 days after TCRalphabeta/CD19-depleted stem cell transplant. The nucleotide sequence is TGCGCCAGCAGCCATAGGGCCATAACAGATACGCAGTATTTT. This gives the protein CASSHRAITDTQYF.